A selection of T cell receptor beta chains follows, all from one sample in a study of circulating CD8 cells and anti-PD-1 response in melanoma. TCRdb redid the calling of the reads with MiXCR, one entry per CDR3 protein. Of around 490 distinct CDR3 sequences detected, approximately 6.3% appear once; the ten largest clones hold roughly 32%. The sequencing here drew on CD8+ T cells from PBMCs, taken at baseline or after one month of anti-PD-1 therapy (not recorded which). Receptor source: a human donor with melanoma. CDR3s include the opening cysteine and the closing phenylalanine or tryptophan. Fields, in order: clone size, J gene, V gene, D gene, CDR3 protein, CDR3 DNA. The D gene is left open where the match is weak. Clone size is stated in some rows and not others, as once, few, many or a class when expanded.

large | TRBJ2-6 | TRBV25-1 | NA | CASSEYSLSGANVLTF | TGTGCCAGCAGTGAATACTCTCTCTCTGGGGCCAACGTCCTGACTTTC
hyperexpanded | TRBJ2-1 | TRBV25-1 | NA | CASSEADEQFF | TGTGCCAGCAGTGAAGCGGATGAGCAGTTCTTC
large | TRBJ2-7 | TRBV27 | TRBD2 | CASSTSGLAGVDEQYF | TGTGCCAGCAGTACATCGGGACTAGCGGGAGTCGACGAGCAGTACTTC
large | TRBJ2-1 | TRBV7-2 | NA | CASSLAGVSYNEQFF | TGTGCCAGCAGCTTAGCTGGGGTTAGTTACAATGAGCAGTTCTTC
large | TRBJ2-1 | TRBV2 | TRBD2 | CASSAGTSRNNEQFF | TGTGCCAGCAGCGCCGGGACTAGTCGGAACAATGAGCAGTTCTTC
once | TRBJ2-1 | TRBV27 | TRBD2 | CASSFEGLEGNGQFF | TGTGCCAGCAGTTTTGAGGGACTAGAAGGAAATGGGCAGTTCTTC
medium-sized | TRBJ2-1 | TRBV28 | TRBD2 | CASSLPSGRGHYNEQFF | TGTGCCAGCAGTTTACCTAGCGGGAGAGGGCACTACAATGAGCAGTTCTTC
medium-sized | TRBJ2-1 | TRBV28 | TRBD2 | CASSPLAGGRYNEQFF | TGTGCCAGCAGTCCCCTAGCGGGAGGACGTTACAATGAGCAGTTCTTC
large | TRBJ2-1 | TRBV29-1 | TRBD2 | CSVDFSGSGNEQFF | TGCAGCGTTGATTTTAGCGGGAGTGGAAATGAGCAGTTCTTC
large | TRBJ2-1 | TRBV7-3 | TRBD2 | CASSWAPSGGSLGEQFF | TGTGCCAGCAGCTGGGCACCTAGCGGGGGGAGTCTCGGTGAGCAGTTCTTC
large | TRBJ2-1 | TRBV24-1 | NA | CATSDRTAYNEQFF | TGTGCCACCAGTGACCGGACAGCCTACAATGAGCAGTTCTTC
large | TRBJ2-6 | TRBV19 | NA | CASSISGANVLTF | TGTGCCAGTAGTATCTCTGGGGCCAACGTCCTGACTTTC
large | TRBJ2-7 | TRBV28 | NA | CASSFGTLGDEQYF | TGTGCCAGCAGTTTCGGAACCCTAGGGGACGAGCAGTACTTC
large | TRBJ1-2 | TRBV4-3 | NA | CASSEVDGGDYGYTF | TGCGCCAGCAGCGAAGTGGACGGAGGGGACTATGGCTACACCTTC
medium-sized | TRBJ2-1 | TRBV29-1 | NA | CSGGPHNEQFF | TGCAGCGGGGGTCCTCACAATGAGCAGTTCTTC
large | TRBJ2-7 | TRBV7-2 | TRBD1 | CASSRGQGTYEQYF | TGTGCCAGCAGCCGGGGACAGGGTACCTACGAGCAGTACTTC
large | TRBJ2-5 | TRBV7-2 | NA | CASSGYETQYF | TGTGCCAGCAGTGGGTATGAGACCCAGTACTTC
few | TRBJ2-5 | TRBV24-1 | NA | CATSDPNQETQYF | TGTGCCACCAGTGACCCGAACCAAGAGACCCAGTACTTC
large | TRBJ2-7 | TRBV27 | NA | CASSSLLMTGSSYEQYF | TGTGCCAGCAGTTCCCTCCTCATGACGGGGAGCTCCTACGAGCAGTACTTC
large | TRBJ2-1 | TRBV20-1 | TRBD2 | CSARGPSGRTPNEQFF | TGCAGTGCTAGGGGGCCTAGCGGGAGGACCCCCAATGAGCAGTTCTTC
medium-sized | TRBJ1-5 | TRBV19 | NA | CASSIDFGRAMQPQHF | TGTGCCAGTAGTATAGATTTCGGCAGAGCAATGCAGCCCCAGCATTTT
large | TRBJ2-1 | TRBV19 | NA | CATRRDVGGLTYNEQFF | TGTGCCACCAGACGCGACGTGGGGGGCTTAACCTACAATGAGCAGTTCTTC
medium-sized | TRBJ1-2 | TRBV10-2 | NA | CASSESNSPRGYTF | TGCGCCAGCAGTGAGTCAAACAGTCCCAGGGGCTACACCTTC
large | TRBJ2-7 | TRBV12-3/TRBV12-4 | NA | CASRPTDGSSYEQYF | TGTGCCAGCAGACCTACGGACGGGAGCTCCTACGAGCAGTACTTC
large | TRBJ1-1 | TRBV25-1 | NA | CASSPKTGGTEAFF | TGTGCCAGCAGTCCAAAAACTGGGGGCACTGAAGCTTTCTTT
medium-sized | TRBJ1-4 | TRBV2 | NA | CASSAGGDNEKLLF | TGTGCCAGCAGCGCCGGGGGCGATAATGAAAAACTGCTTTTT
large | TRBJ2-2 | TRBV7-2 | TRBD1 | CASSLETIPGTAILTGELFF | TGTGCCAGCAGCTTAGAAACCATCCCCGGGACAGCAATACTCACCGGGGAGCTGTTTTTT
large | TRBJ2-7 | TRBV2 | TRBD1 | CASSPGTGVDEQYF | TGTGCCAGCAGTCCCGGGACAGGGGTAGACGAGCAGTACTTC
large | TRBJ1-5 | TRBV19 | TRBD1 | CASNRDSLSNQPQHF | TGTGCCAGTAACCGGGACAGCCTCTCCAATCAGCCCCAGCATTTT
medium-sized | TRBJ1-1 | TRBV5-6 | NA | CASSLRGTEAFF | TGTGCCAGCAGCTTAAGAGGGACTGAAGCTTTCTTT
NA | TRBJ2-1 | TRBV29-1 | NA | CSVVGSGSYNGQFF | TGCAGCGTTGTAGGTAGCGGCTCCTACAATGGGCAGTTCTTC
large | TRBJ2-7 | TRBV7-9 | NA | CASSYETHSYEQYF | TGTGCCAGCAGCTACGAGACACACTCCTACGAGCAGTACTTC
large | TRBJ2-1 | TRBV20-1 | NA | CSARVSGSCFF | TGCAGTGCTAGAGTATCGGGATCTTGTTTCTTC
medium-sized | TRBJ2-2 | TRBV7-2 | TRBD1 | CASSPRTGKNTGELFF | TGTGCCAGCAGCCCTCGGACAGGGAAGAACACCGGGGAGCTGTTTTTT
large | TRBJ2-1 | TRBV27 | NA | CASSPTLMYNEQFF | TGTGCCAGCAGTCCTACCTTAATGTACAATGAGCAGTTCTTC
medium-sized | TRBJ2-3 | TRBV14 | TRBD2 | CASSQGVGAAGADTQYF | TGTGCCAGCAGCCAAGGGGTCGGTGCAGCGGGAGCGGATACGCAGTATTTT
NA | TRBJ2-7 | TRBV14 | TRBD2 | CASSQDLAGEYYEQYF | TGTGCCAGCAGCCAAGATTTAGCGGGAGAATACTACGAGCAGTACTTC
large | TRBJ2-7 | TRBV28 | NA | CASTSGRGRIDEQYF | TGTGCCAGCACCTCCGGTCGGGGTAGGATCGACGAGCAGTACTTC
large | TRBJ2-7 | TRBV7-2 | TRBD1 | CASSYSVQGAYEQYF | TGTGCCAGCAGTTACTCGGTGCAGGGGGCCTACGAGCAGTACTTC
few | TRBJ2-2 | TRBV19 | NA | CASKKSGSTGELFF | TGTGCCAGTAAAAAGTCAGGGAGCACCGGGGAGCTGTTTTTT
large | TRBJ2-2 | TRBV27 | NA | CASSYDTQPGELFF | TGTGCCAGCAGTTACGACACGCAGCCCGGGGAGCTGTTTTTT